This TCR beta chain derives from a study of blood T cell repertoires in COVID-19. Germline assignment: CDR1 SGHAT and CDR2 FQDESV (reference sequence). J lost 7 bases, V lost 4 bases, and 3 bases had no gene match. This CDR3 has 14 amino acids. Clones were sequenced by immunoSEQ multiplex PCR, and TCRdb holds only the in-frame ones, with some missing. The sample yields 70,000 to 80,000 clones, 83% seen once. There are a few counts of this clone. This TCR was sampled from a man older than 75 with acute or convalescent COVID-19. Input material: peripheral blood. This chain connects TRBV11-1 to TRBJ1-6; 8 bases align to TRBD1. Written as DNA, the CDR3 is TGTGCCAGCAGCTCAAGACAGGGGAATTCACCCCTCCACTTT. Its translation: CASSSRQGNSPLHF.